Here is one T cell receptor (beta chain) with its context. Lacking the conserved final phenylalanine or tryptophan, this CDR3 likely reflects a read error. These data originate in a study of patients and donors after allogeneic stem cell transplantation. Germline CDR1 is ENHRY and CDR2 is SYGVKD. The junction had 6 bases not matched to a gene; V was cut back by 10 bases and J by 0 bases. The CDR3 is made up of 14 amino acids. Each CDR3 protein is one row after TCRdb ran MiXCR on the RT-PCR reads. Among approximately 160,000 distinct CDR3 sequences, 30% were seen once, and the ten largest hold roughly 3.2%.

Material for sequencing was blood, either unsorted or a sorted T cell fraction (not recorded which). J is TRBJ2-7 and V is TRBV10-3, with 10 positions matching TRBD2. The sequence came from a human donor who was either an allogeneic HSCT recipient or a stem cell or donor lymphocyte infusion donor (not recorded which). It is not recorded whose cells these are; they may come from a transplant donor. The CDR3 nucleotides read TGTGCCACCACTAGCGGGGACAGCTCCTACGAGCAGTACTCC. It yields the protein CATTSGDSSYEQYS.